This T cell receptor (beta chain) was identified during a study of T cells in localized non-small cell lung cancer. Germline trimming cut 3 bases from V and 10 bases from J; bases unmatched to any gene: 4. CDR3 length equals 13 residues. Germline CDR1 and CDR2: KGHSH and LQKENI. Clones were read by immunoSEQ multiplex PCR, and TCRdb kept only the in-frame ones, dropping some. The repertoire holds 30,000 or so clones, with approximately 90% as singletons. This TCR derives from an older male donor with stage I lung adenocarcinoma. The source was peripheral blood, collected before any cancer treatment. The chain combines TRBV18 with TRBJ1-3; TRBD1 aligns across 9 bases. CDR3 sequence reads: CASSPRTGDTIYF. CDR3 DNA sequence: TGTGCCAGCTCACCCCGGACAGGGGATACCATATATTTT.